The 30 T cell receptor beta chains presented below share a single source sample, sequenced in a study of shared clonotypes between healthy human individuals. Libraries were prepared by immunoSEQ multiplex PCR; TCRdb keeps only in-frame clonotypes and omits some of them. The sample lists 1.6 million or so clones, around 98.5% seen once, with roughly 0.36% in the top ten. Sequencing was performed on naive CD4+ T cells sorted from blood. The subset here: CD45RA+ positively selected. The receptors derive from a man aged 25-45 years in good health.

The chain is built from TRBV2 and TRBJ1-2; D is perhaps TRBD1 (6 bases). With 3 bases removed from V and 0 bases from J, the gap between germline ends came to 11 bases. CDR1 and CDR2 from the germline V gene are SNHLY and FYNNEI. There are 15 residues in the CDR3. The CDR3 DNA follows: TGTGCCAGCAGTGATACCGGACAGCCTAACTATGGCTACACCTTC. Translated, it gives CASSDTGQPNYGYTF.

V and J are TRBV7-8 and TRBJ2-2; 7 bases are a match to TRBD2. This CDR3 region has 17 residues. CDR1 SGHVS and CDR2 FQNEAQ come from the germline V gene. V gave up 5 bases and J gave up 4 bases; unmatched junction bases: 13. The CDR3 sequence is CASSPKILTSSTGELFF. The DNA of the CDR3 is TGTGCCAGCAGCCCCAAAATACTGACTAGCAGCACCGGGGAGCTGTTTTTT.

The chain recombines TRBV4-3 with TRBJ1-4; possibly TRBD1 for D (6 bases). The V gene's germline CDR1 is LGHNA and CDR2 YSLEER. The CDR3 totals 17 residues. Trimming removed 4 bases from V and 4 bases from J, with 19 bases in between. CDR3 sequence: CASSRGGGGLVNEKLFF. The CDR3 DNA follows: TGCGCCAGCAGCCGTGGGGGCGGCGGGCTGGTTAATGAAAAACTGTTTTTT.

In this sample, this clone turned up once. The chain recombines TRBV16 with TRBJ1-2; TRBD1 agrees at 8 bases. The V segment lost 0 bases and the J segment 4 bases; nucleotides outside the gene matches: 7. CDR3 length: 16 amino acids. Germline assignment: CDR1 KGHSY and CDR2 FQNENV. The CDR3 loop reads CASSQSGRDRGYGYTF. Here the CDR3 DNA reads TGTGCCAGCAGCCAATCAGGGCGAGACAGGGGCTATGGCTACACCTTC.

The rearrangement uses TRBV7-8 and TRBJ2-1; 7 bases map to TRBD2. Per germline, CDR1 SGHVS and CDR2 FQNEAQ. V lost 4 bases, J lost 10 bases, and 10 bases stayed unmatched. This CDR3 comprises 14 residues. CDR3 nucleotides: TGTGCCAGCAGCTCGCACCCAGGGACTAAGGAGCAGTTCTTC. Translating it yields CASSSHPGTKEQFF.

Concerning this clone itself: A junction boundary mismatches the germline segment, possibly from a read error. This CDR3 reads CASNVDGSRGEQYF. Written as DNA, the CDR3 is TGTGCCAGCAACGTAGACGGCTCGAGGGGCGAGCAGTACTTC. The V gene is TRBV9, the J gene TRBJ2-7; TRBD1 or TRBD2 may be the D gene (5 bases each). CDR3 length: 14 amino acids. CDR1 is SGDLS and CDR2 is YYNGEE in the germline V gene.

The gene calls are TRBV10-3 and TRBJ2-7; TRBD2 is a possible D gene (6 bases). Trimming left V 3 bases short and J 6 bases short, with 15 bases between. The CDR3 covers 14 residues. In germline, CDR1 is ENHRY, CDR2 SYGVKD. The CDR3 loop is CAISDGTQGPEQYF. In DNA, the CDR3 is TGTGCCATCAGTGACGGGACTCAGGGCCCCGAGCAGTACTTC.

The V and J genes are TRBV4-2 and TRBJ2-1; D ambiguous. Trimming pared 1 base from V and 1 base from J, leaving 8 bases between. Germline V lookup: CDR1 LGHNA, CDR2 YNFKEQ. CDR3 length equals 15 residues. CDR3: CASSQAMGSYNEQFF. The CDR3 bases are TGTGCCAGCAGCCAAGCAATGGGTTCCTACAATGAGCAGTTCTTC.

To note about this clone: The same CDR3 also results from other DNA sequences found in this sample. The genes are TRBV9 and TRBJ1-4; D not certain. Trimming stripped 0 bases from V and 2 bases from J, with 5 bases between. In germline, CDR1 is SGDLS, CDR2 YYNGEE. CDR3 length: 14 amino acids. Written as DNA, the CDR3 is TGTGCCAGCAGCGTAGGCCTCACTAATGAAAAACTGTTTTTT. Translating it yields CASSVGLTNEKLFF.

The chain carries TRBV7-9 and TRBJ1-3; tentatively, D is TRBD1 (5 bases). CDR1 is SEHNR and CDR2 is FQNEAQ in the germline V gene (reference sequence). V shed 6 bases and J shed 1 base, with 7 bases lying between them. The CDR3 has 13 amino acids. This chain's CDR3 is CASRQVSGNTIYF. In DNA, the CDR3 is TGTGCCAGCAGACAGGTATCTGGAAACACCATATATTTT.

About this clone: This specimen includes other DNA sequences encoding the same CDR3. The DNA for the CDR3 is TGTGCCAGCAGCTTAGGACAGAGCTCCTACGAGCAGTACTTC. This translates into CASSLGQSSYEQYF. This chain links TRBV11-3 with TRBJ2-7; the D gene is possibly TRBD1 (5 bases). Germline V CDR1 and CDR2: SGHNT, YENEEA. CDR3 length: 14 amino acids. Between the trimmed V and J ends, which lost 1 base and 0 bases, there was a span of 7 bases.

The chain employs TRBV5-1 and TRBJ1-2; D remains ambiguous. The CDR3 spans 13 residues. CDR1 SGHRS and CDR2 YFSETQ come from the germline V gene. V dropped 0 bases and J dropped 8 bases, with 11 bases sitting between them. In DNA, the CDR3 is TGCGCCAGCAGCTTGGCCTTCGGGGAGGGCTACACCTTC. Amino acids: CASSLAFGEGYTF.

The V gene is TRBV9, the J gene TRBJ2-7; D is possibly TRBD1 (5 bases). V lost 0 bases to trimming and J lost 6 bases, with 13 bases between them. CDR3 length: 14 residues. Germline loops: CDR1 SGDLS, CDR2 YYNGEE. CDR3: CASSVGVGVGEQYF. CDR3 coding DNA: TGTGCCAGCAGCGTAGGGGTAGGGGTAGGCGAGCAGTACTTC. Combining the CDR3 with reference TRBV9 and TRBJ2-7 gives the whole variable domain DSGVTQTPKHLITATGQRVTLRCSPRSGDLSVYWYQQSLDQGLQFLIQYYNGEERAKGNILERFSAQQFPDLHSELNLSSLELGDSALYFCASSVGVGVGEQYFGPGTRLTVT.

V is TRBV11-3 and J is TRBJ2-1; 8 nucleotides agree with TRBD2. This CDR3 is built from 16 residues. V lost 6 bases, J lost 3 bases, and 10 bases stayed unmatched. Germline V gives CDR1 SGHNT, CDR2 YENEEA. CDR3 region: CASRERETVYYNEQFF. Written as DNA, the CDR3 is TGTGCCAGCAGGGAGCGGGAGACCGTATACTACAATGAGCAGTTCTTC.

The V call is TRBV5-5, the J call TRBJ2-5, with 9 bases fitting TRBD1. The CDR3 runs 16 residues. Per germline, CDR1 SGHKS and CDR2 YYEKEE (reference sequence). After removal of 0 bases from V and 5 bases from J, the junction contained 8 bases not matched to a gene. The CDR3 is CASSLVGQGIGETQYF. CDR3 DNA sequence: TGTGCCAGCAGCTTGGTAGGACAGGGGATAGGGGAGACCCAGTACTTC.

This sequence joins TRBV28 and TRBJ2-3; D possibly matches TRBD1 or TRBD2 (6 bases each). The CDR3 is made up of 14 amino acids. Germline loops: CDR1 MDHEN, CDR2 SYDVKM. V shed 4 bases and J shed 8 bases, with 16 bases lying between them. The CDR3 sequence: CASSWGDNLGTQYF. CDR3 bases: TGTGCCAGCAGTTGGGGGGACAATCTGGGTACGCAGTATTTT.

The rearrangement uses TRBV7-9 and TRBJ2-1, with D unresolved. The CDR3 contains 10 residues. In germline, CDR1 is SEHNR, CDR2 FQNEAQ (reference sequence). The V gene lost 4 bases and the J gene lost 10 bases, with 5 bases spanning the gap. The chain's CDR3 is CASSSLEQFF. Written as DNA, the CDR3 is TGTGCCAGCAGCTCCCTCGAGCAGTTCTTC.

This chain connects TRBV2 to TRBJ1-5; D gene ambiguous. The CDR3 extends over 12 amino acids. From germline, CDR1 is SNHLY and CDR2 FYNNEI. V was trimmed by 7 bases and J by 4 bases, leaving 8 bases between them. The CDR3: CASMEVNQPQHF. CDR3 DNA: TGTGCCAGCATGGAGGTTAATCAGCCCCAGCATTTT.

The chain is built from TRBV28 and TRBJ2-3, with 11 positions matching TRBD2. Losses at the gene ends were 6 bases for V and 1 base for J; bases not matched to a gene: 9. This CDR3 is 17 amino acids long. The V gene's germline CDR1 is MDHEN and CDR2 SYDVKM. The CDR3 sequence: CASSSPTSGKGTDTQYF. Here the CDR3 DNA reads TGTGCCAGCAGCTCACCGACTAGCGGGAAGGGCACAGATACGCAGTATTTT.

The genes are TRBV5-4 and TRBJ2-1; D remains ambiguous. Trimming removed 0 bases at V and 7 bases at J, with 14 bases between. Germline V gene sequence: CDR1 SGHNT, CDR2 YYREEE (reference sequence). This CDR3 spans 15 amino acids. As DNA, the CDR3 is TGTGCCAGCAGCTTGGGACCTGAAGGTAGTAATGAGCAGTTCTTC. Translated: CASSLGPEGSNEQFF.

Written as DNA, the CDR3 is TGTGCCAGCAGTCCCCCATTCACTGAAGCTTTCTTT. This gives the protein CASSPPFTEAFF. V and J are TRBV28 and TRBJ1-1, with D unresolved. Trimming removed 5 bases from V and 4 bases from J, with 8 bases in between. Germline V gives CDR1 MDHEN, CDR2 SYDVKM. The CDR3 runs 12 residues.

The CDR3 DNA reads TGTGCCAGCAGCGTAGAAGGACAGGGCTTCTATGGCTACACCTTC. Residues: CASSVEGQGFYGYTF. The chain is built from TRBV9 and TRBJ1-2; 8 bases fit TRBD1. Trimming at V came to 0 bases and at J to 4 bases, leaving 5 bases not matched to a gene. CDR3 length: 15 amino acids. Germline V gene data show CDR1 as SGDLS and CDR2 as YYNGEE. The whole variable domain, remainder taken from reference TRBV9 and TRBJ1-2, is DSGVTQTPKHLITATGQRVTLRCSPRSGDLSVYWYQQSLDQGLQFLIQYYNGEERAKGNILERFSAQQFPDLHSELNLSSLELGDSALYFCASSVEGQGFYGYTFGSGTRLTVV.

The genes are TRBV14 and TRBJ1-5, with 10 positions matching TRBD1. The trim removed 3 bases at V and 8 bases at J, leaving 4 bases unmatched. This CDR3 is 14 amino acids long. Germline V CDR1 and CDR2: SGHDN, FVKESK. The CDR3 DNA reads TGTGCCAGCAGCCAGACAGGGGGCCGGAAGCCCCAGCATTTT. It encodes CASSQTGGRKPQHF.

This chain uses TRBV19 with TRBJ1-5; a possible D gene is TRBD1 (5 bases). CDR3 size: 11 residues. Trimming stripped 4 bases from V and 10 bases from J, with 8 bases between. Germline V gene lookup returns CDR1 LNHDA and CDR2 SQIVND (reference sequence). The CDR3 nucleotides are TGTGCCAGTAGTAAGGGGTTACCCCAGCATTTT. Protein product: CASSKGLPQHF.

The CDR3 region has the DNA TGTGCCAGCAGCTTAGCGCGTAGGAGGAGAGGGGCCACAGATACGCAGTATTTT. Translated, it gives CASSLARRRRGATDTQYF. The genes are TRBV7-2 and TRBJ2-3, with D perhaps assigned TRBD1 or TRBD2 (5 bases each). Trimming cost V 0 bases and J 2 bases, with 18 bases left between them. Germline V gene sequence: CDR1 SGHTA, CDR2 FQGNSA. This CDR3 is 18 amino acids long.

The chain joins TRBV4-2 to TRBJ1-1; no definite D call. V shed 0 bases and J shed 4 bases, with 9 bases lying between them. Germline CDR1 is LGHNA and CDR2 is YNFKEQ. The CDR3 totals 14 residues. The CDR3 nucleotides are TGTGCCAGCAGCCAAGATGCCATACCCACTGAAGCTTTCTTT. Protein sequence: CASSQDAIPTEAFF.

A single count supports this clone. The V and J genes are TRBV14 and TRBJ1-2, with 7 bases that match TRBD1. Germline CDR1 reads SGHDN; CDR2 reads FVKESK. J lost 6 bases, V lost 0 bases, and 10 bases had no gene match. The CDR3 has 16 residues. The CDR3 sequence: CASSQESAGGKHGYTF. In nucleotides, the CDR3 is TGTGCCAGCAGCCAAGAATCGGCAGGGGGTAAACATGGCTACACCTTC.

CDR3 in amino acids: CASSLPRGNYEQYF. The DNA for the CDR3 is TGTGCCAGCAGCTTGCCGCGGGGAAACTACGAGCAGTACTTC. The gene calls are TRBV5-5 and TRBJ2-7; a possible D gene is TRBD2 (6 bases). Germline assignment: CDR1 SGHKS and CDR2 YYEKEE (reference sequence). The CDR3 sequence is 14 residues long. Trimming stripped 1 base from V and 3 bases from J, with 11 bases between.

V and J are TRBV29-1 and TRBJ2-4; tentatively, D is TRBD2 (6 bases). The CDR3 consists of 14 residues. Looked up from germline, CDR1 is SQVTM and CDR2 is ANQGSEA. V lost 6 bases to trimming and J lost 3 bases, with 15 bases between them. CDR3 sequence (DNA): TGCAGCGTGATGACGGGAGCACTCAAAAACATTCAGTACTTC. Its translation is CSVMTGALKNIQYF.

The chain links TRBV5-1 to TRBJ2-7, with D tentatively TRBD1 (6 bases). CDR1 SGHRS and CDR2 YFSETQ come from the germline V gene. V lost 0 bases to trimming and J lost 1 base, with 17 bases between them. CDR3 size: 17 residues. The CDR3 bases are TGCGCCAGCAGCTTGGCTTCTAATCTAGGGGGTTCCTACGAGCAGTACTTC. Amino acids: CASSLASNLGGSYEQYF.